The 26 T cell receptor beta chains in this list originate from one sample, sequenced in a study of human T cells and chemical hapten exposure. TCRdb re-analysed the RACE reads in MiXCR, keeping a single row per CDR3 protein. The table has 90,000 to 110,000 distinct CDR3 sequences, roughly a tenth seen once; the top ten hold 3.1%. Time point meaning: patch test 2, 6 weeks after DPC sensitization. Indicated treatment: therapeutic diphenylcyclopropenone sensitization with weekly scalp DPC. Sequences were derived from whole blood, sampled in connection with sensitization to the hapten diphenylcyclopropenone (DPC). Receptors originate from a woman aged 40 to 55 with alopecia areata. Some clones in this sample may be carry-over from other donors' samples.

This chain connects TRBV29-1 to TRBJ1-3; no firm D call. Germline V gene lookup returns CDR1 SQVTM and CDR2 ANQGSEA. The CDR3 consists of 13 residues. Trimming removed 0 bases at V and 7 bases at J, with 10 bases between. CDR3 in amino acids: CSVEDGGGNTIYF. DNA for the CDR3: TGCAGCGTTGAAGACGGAGGTGGGAACACCATATATTTT. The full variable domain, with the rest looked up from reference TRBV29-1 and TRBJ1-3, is SAVISQKPSRDICQRGTSLTIQCQVDSQVTMMFWYRQQPGQSLTLIATANQGSEATYESGFVIDKFPISRPNLTFSTLTVSNMSPEDSSIYLCSVEDGGGNTIYFGEGSWLTVV.

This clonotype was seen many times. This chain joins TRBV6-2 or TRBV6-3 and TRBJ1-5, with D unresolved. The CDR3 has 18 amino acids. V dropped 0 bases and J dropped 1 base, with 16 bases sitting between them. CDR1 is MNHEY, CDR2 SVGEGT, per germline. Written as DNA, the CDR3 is TGTGCCAGCAGTTACTCAGGGAGAGCGGTGGCAAGCAATCAGCCCCAGCATTTT. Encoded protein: CASSYSGRAVASNQPQHF.

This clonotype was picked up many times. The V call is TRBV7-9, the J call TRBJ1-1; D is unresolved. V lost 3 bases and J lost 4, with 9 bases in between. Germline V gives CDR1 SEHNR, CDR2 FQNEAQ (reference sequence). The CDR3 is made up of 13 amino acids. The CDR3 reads CASSFSSGTEAFF. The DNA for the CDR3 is TGTGCCAGCAGCTTTAGTTCAGGCACTGAAGCTTTCTTT.

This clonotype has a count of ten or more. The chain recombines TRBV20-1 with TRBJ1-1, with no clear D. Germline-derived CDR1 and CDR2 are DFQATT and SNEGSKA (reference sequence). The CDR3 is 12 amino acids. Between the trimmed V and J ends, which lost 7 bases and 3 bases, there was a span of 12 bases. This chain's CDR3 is CSGVGGYTEAFF. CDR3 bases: TGCAGTGGAGTAGGAGGGTACACTGAAGCTTTCTTT.

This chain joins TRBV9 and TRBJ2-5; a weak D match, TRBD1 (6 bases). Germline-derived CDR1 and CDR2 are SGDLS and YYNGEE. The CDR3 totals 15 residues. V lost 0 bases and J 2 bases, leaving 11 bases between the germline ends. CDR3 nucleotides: TGTGCCAGCAGCGTAGAGGGGGTCGTGCAAGAGACCCAGTACTTC. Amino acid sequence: CASSVEGVVQETQYF.

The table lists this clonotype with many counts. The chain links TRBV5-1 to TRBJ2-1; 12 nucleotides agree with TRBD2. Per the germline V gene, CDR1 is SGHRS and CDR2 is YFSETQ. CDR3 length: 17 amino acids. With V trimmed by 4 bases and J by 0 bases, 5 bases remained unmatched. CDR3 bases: TGCGCCAGCAGCCCTACTAGCGGGGGGAGCTCCTACAATGAGCAGTTCTTC. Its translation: CASSPTSGGSSYNEQFF.

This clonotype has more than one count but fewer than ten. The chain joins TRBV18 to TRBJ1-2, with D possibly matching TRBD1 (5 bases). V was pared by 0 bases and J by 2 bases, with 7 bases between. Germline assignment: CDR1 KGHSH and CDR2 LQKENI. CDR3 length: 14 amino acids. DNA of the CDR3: TGTGCCAGCTCACCACCCCAGGGAAACTATGGCTACACCTTC. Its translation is CASSPPQGNYGYTF.

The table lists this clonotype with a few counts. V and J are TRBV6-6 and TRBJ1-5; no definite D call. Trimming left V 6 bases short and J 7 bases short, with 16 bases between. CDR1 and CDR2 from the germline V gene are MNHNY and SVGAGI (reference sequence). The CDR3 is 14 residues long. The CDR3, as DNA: TGTGCCAGCAGGGAAGGGTCGGGAGGGCAGCCCCAGCATTTT. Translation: CASREGSGGQPQHF.

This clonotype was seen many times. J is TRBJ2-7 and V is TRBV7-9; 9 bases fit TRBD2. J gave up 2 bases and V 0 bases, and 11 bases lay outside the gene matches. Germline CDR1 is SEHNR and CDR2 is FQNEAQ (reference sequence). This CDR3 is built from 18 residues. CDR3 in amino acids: CASSLAGSSGGLAYEQYF. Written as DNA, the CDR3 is TGTGCCAGCAGCTTAGCGGGTTCAAGCGGGGGGCTTGCCTACGAGCAGTACTTC.

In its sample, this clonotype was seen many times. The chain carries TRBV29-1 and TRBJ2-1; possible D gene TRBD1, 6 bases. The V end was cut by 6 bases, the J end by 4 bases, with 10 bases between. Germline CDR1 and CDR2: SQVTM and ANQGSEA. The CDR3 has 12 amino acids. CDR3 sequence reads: CSVRQAYNEQFF. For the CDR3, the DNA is TGCAGCGTCCGACAGGCATACAATGAGCAGTTCTTC.

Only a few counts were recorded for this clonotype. CDR3 residues: CASRRVSGELFF. CDR3 nucleotides: TGTGCCAGCAGGAGGGTATCCGGGGAGCTGTTTTTT. The rearrangement joins TRBV11-2 to TRBJ2-2; D may be TRBD2 (5 bases). The CDR3 totals 12 residues. Trimming took off 6 bases at V and 6 bases at J, with 8 bases between the two ends. Germline values: CDR1 SGHAT, CDR2 FQNNGV.

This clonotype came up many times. The CDR3, as DNA: TGTGCCAGCAGCTTCGAGAAACAGGGGACCGGCAATCAGCCCCAGCATTTT. Translation gives CASSFEKQGTGNQPQHF. The chain recombines TRBV5-6 with TRBJ1-5, with 7 bases that match TRBD1. Germline-derived CDR1 and CDR2 are SGHDT and YYEEEE. V lost 2 bases to trimming and J lost 2 bases; unmatched junction nucleotides: 10. This CDR3 is built from 17 residues. Combining the CDR3 with reference TRBV5-6 and TRBJ1-5 gives the whole variable domain DAGVTQSPTHLIKTRGQQVTLRCSPKSGHDTVSWYQQALGQGPQFIFQYYEEEERQRGNFPDRFSGHQFPNYSSELNVNALLLGDSALYLCASSFEKQGTGNQPQHFGDGTRLSIL.

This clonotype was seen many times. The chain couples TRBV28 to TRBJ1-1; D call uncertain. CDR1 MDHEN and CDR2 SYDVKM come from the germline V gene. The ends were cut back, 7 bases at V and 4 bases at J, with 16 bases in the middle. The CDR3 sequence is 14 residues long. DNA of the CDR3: TGTGCCAGCATCCGATTTCTTGGACGCACTGAAGCTTTCTTT. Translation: CASIRFLGRTEAFF.

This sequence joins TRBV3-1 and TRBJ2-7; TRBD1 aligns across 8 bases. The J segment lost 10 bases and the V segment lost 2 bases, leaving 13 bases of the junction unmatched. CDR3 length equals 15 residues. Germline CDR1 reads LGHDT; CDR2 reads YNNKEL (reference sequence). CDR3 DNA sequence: TGTGCCAGCAGCCAATTCGGCCAGGGGGCCTCCGTCCAGTACTTC. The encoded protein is CASSQFGQGASVQYF.

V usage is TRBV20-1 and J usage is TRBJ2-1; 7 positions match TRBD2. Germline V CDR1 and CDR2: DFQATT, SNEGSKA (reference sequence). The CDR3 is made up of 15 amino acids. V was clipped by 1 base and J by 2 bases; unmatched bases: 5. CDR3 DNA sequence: TGCAGTGCTAGAGCTAGCGGTAGGCCCTACAATGAGCAGTTCTTC. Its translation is CSARASGRPYNEQFF.

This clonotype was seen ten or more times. The CDR3 nucleotides read TGTGCCAGCAGCCGACCATCACAGGGATATAATGAAAAACTGTTTTTT. This gives the protein CASSRPSQGYNEKLFF. The chain links TRBV4-2 to TRBJ1-4; D might be TRBD1 (6 bases). Germline CDR1 is LGHNA and CDR2 is YNFKEQ. This CDR3 has 16 amino acids. The V end lost 4 bases, the J end lost 4 bases, and 16 bases lay between the germline ends.

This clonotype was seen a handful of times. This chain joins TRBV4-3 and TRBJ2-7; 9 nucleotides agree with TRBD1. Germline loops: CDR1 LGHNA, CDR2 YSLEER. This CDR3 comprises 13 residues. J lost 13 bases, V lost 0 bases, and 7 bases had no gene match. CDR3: CASSQEDRGGEYF. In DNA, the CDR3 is TGCGCCAGCAGCCAAGAGGACAGGGGCGGTGAATACTTC.

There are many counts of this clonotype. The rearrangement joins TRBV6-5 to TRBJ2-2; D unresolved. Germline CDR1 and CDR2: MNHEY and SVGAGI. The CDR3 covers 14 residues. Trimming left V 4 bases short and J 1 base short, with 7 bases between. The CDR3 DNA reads TGTGCCAGCAGTTTCCTAGAGAACACCGGGGAGCTGTTTTTT. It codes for CASSFLENTGELFF.

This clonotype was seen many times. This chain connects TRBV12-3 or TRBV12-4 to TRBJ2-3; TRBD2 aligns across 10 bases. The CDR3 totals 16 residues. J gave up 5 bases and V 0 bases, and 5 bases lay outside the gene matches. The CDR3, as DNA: TGTGCCAGCAGTTTAGCCAGCGGGGGGGCCGAAGATACGCAGTATTTT. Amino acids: CASSLASGGAEDTQYF.

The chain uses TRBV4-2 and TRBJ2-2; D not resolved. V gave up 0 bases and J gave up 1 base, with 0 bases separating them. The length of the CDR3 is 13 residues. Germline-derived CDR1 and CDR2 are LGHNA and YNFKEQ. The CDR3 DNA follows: TGTGCCAGCAGCCAAGAGAACACCGGGGAGCTGTTTTTT. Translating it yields CASSQENTGELFF.

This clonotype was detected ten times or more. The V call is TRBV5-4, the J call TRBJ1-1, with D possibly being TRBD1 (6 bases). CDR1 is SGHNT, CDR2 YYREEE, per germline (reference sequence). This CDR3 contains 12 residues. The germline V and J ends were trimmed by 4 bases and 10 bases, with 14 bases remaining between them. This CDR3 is CASSARDTGAFF. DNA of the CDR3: TGTGCCAGCAGCGCTAGGGACACCGGAGCTTTCTTT.

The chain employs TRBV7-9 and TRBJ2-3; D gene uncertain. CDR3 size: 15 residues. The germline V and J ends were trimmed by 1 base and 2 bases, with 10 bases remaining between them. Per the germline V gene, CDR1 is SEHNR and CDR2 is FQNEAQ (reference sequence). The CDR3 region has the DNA TGTGCCAGCAGCTTAGGTGGCTCAGACACAGATACGCAGTATTTT. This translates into CASSLGGSDTDTQYF.

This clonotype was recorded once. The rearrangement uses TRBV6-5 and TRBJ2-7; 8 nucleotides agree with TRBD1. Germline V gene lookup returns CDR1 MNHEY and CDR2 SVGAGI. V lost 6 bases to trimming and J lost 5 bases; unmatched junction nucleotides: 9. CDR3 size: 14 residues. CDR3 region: CASSWTGTSNEQYF. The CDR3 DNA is TGTGCCAGCAGCTGGACAGGGACAAGTAACGAGCAGTACTTC.

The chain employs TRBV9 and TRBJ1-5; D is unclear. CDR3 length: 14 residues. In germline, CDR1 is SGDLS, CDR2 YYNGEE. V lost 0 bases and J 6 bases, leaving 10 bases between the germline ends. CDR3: CASSVAGMGQPQHF. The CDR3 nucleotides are TGTGCCAGCAGCGTAGCCGGTATGGGTCAGCCCCAGCATTTT.

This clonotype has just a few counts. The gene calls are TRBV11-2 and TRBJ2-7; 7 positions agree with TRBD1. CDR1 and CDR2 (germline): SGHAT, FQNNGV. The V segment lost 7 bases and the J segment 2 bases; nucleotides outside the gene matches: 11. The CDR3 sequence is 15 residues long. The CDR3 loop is CASTRGQSLTYEQYF. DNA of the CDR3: TGTGCCAGCACCCGGGGACAGTCTCTTACCTACGAGCAGTACTTC.

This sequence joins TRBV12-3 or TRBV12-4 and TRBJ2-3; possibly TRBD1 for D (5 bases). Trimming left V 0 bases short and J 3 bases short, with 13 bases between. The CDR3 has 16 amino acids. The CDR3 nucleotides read TGTGCCAGCAGTTTAGCAGGGGCCCGGCGGACAGATACGCAGTATTTT. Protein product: CASSLAGARRTDTQYF.